This T cell receptor beta chain was captured by sequencing in a study of T cells in tuberculosis (dated by TCRdb to 2017 to 2018). Context from the whole study: To characterize T cells specific for the mycobacterial lipid antigen glucose monomycolate (GMM), the study used CD1B tetramers together with high-throughput TCR immunosequencing. With 9 to 11 people per group, a South African clinical cohort compared IGRA-negative adolescents, IGRA-positive adolescents with latent tuberculosis, and adults with active tuberculosis.

A note on this clone: Which antigen it targets is not known. No much larger clonotype is one base removed from it; base qualities were not supplied.

The immunoSEQ multiplex PCR assay was used to generate TCR libraries, with TCR-beta and/or TCR-alpha/delta assays applied to each sample. Amplified TCR libraries were sequenced on the Illumina high-throughput platform. The published analysis was carried out like this. Clustering and dimensionality reduction relied on pairwise TCRdist distances among GMM-specific receptors from T cells that were either sorted ex vivo or expanded in vitro. The score assigned to each clinical repertoire was mean NN-distance, meaning the average TCRdist to the nearest 10% of tetramer-positive reference sequences. GEM TCR motif frequency was calculated as the fraction of unique TCRs that matched known GEM sequences in V/J usage and CDR3 length. Linear discriminant analysis with leave-one-out cross-validation, implemented in scikit-learn, was used to classify active tuberculosis. TCRdb stores this immuneACCESS table with in-frame sequences only. Part of the clones is absent; in the studies checked, under half of the shortfall reflects unresolved V genes, and no reason is known for the rest. V, J and clone size reflect that table, while D and trimming were determined from the DNA. The table for this sample lists roughly 32,000 clones; roughly 95% of them were counted only once. Around 2% of the sample is held by the ten biggest clonotypes.

There are 15 amino acids in the CDR3, from cysteine to phenylalanine inclusive. CDR3 DNA is the only sequence kept; it has 45 bases, read in frame from the first base. Based on the germline V gene (reference sequence), the CDR1 and CDR2 sequences are SGHKS and YYEKEE. V loses 5 bases at its end and J loses 4 bases; junction bases beyond the gene matches: 8. Overall study outcomes, separate from this receptor: Compared with IGRA-negative controls, TCR-alpha repertoires from active tuberculosis had smaller mean NN-distances to GMM-specific TCRs, which suggests that these TCRs underwent clonal expansion. An accuracy of 87% (AUROC 0.85 to 0.9) was reached by a classifier using the diverse GMM-specific repertoire, compared with around 68% accuracy when GEM motif frequencies were used. Shorter CDR3-alpha lengths in active tuberculosis patients partly drove the smaller NN-distances, and the TCR-beta difference was not statistically significant. Clinical samples were selected based on which cryopreserved specimens were available, and the active tuberculosis cases were adults whereas the controls were adolescents.

At study entry, a tuberculin skin test and the QuantiFERON-TB GOLD In-Tube IGRA were used to screen adolescents for latent tuberculosis infection. Unsorted cryopreserved PBMC were immunosequenced, covering on average roughly 98,000 T cells per clinical donor. Eleven high schools in the Worcester region of the Western Cape, South Africa, served as enrollment sites for adolescents aged 12 to 18 years. Ten or so M. tuberculosis-infected and around 10 uninfected adolescents were selected with matching for age and sex. Adolescent PBMC were isolated from freshly drawn heparinized blood by density centrifugation and cryopreserved.

The sequence is built from TRBV5-5 and TRBJ2-5, and 10 junctional nucleotides match TRBD1. The sequenced sample was PBMCs. This sequence originates from a donor between 10 and 35 years old with latent tuberculosis or without tuberculosis infection. The CDR3 is CASRAGTGVRETQYF. The DNA is TGTGCCAGCAGGGCCGGGACAGGGGTTAGAGAGACCCAGTACTTC.